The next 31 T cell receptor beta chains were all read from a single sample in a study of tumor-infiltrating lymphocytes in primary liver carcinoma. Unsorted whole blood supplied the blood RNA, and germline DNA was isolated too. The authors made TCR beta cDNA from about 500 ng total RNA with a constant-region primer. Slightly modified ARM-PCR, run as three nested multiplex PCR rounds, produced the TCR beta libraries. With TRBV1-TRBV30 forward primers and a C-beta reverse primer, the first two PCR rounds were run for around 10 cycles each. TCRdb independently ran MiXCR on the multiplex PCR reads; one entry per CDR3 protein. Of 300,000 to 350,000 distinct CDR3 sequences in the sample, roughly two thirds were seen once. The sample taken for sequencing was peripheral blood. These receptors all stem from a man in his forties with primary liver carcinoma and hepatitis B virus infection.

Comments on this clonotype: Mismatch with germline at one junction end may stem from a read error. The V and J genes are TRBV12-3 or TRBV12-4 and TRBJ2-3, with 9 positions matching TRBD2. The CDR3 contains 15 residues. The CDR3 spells CANSLAGEGLDKQYF. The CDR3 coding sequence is TGTGCCAACAGTTTAGCGGGGGAGGGCCTGGATAAGCAGTATTTT.

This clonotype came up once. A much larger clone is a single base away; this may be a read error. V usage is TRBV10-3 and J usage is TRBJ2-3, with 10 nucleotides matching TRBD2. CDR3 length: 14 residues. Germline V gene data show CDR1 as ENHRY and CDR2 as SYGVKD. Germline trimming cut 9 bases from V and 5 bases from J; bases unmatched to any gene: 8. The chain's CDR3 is CAIKREGLVDTQYF. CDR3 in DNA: TGTGCCATAAAGCGGGAGGGCCTGGTAGATACGCAGTATTTT.

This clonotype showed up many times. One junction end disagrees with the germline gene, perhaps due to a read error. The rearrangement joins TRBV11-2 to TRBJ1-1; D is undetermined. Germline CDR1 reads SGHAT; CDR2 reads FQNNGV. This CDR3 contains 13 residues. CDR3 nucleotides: TGTGCCAGCAGCCCTGGACTGAACACTGAAGTTTTCTTT. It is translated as CASSPGLNTEVFF.

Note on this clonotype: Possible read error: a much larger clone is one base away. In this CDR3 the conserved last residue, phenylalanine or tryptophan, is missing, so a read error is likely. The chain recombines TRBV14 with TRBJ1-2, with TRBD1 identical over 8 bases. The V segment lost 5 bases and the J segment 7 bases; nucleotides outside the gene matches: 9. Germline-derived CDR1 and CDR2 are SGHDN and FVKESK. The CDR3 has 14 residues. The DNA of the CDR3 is TGTGCCAGCAGCTTCGACAGGGGAGGGTCTGGCTACACCATC. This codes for CASSFDRGGSGYTI.

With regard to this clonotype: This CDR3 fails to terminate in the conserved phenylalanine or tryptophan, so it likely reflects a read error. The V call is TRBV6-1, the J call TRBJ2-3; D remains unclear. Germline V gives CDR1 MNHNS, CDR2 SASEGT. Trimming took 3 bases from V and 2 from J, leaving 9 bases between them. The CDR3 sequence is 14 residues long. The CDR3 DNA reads TGTGCCAGCAGTGAGGGCAGCCACACAGATACGCAGTATTTG. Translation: CASSEGSHTDTQYL.

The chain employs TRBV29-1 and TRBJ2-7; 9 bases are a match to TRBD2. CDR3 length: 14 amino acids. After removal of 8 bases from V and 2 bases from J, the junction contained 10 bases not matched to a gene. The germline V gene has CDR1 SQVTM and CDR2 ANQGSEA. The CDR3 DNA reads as TGCAGCTGCGGGAGGGGGTTCCTTACCTACGAGCAGTACTTC. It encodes CSCGRGFLTYEQYF.

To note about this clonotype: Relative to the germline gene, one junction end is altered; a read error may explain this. The chain's CDR3 is CDSSDAASGRGEQFF. DNA for the CDR3: TGTGACAGCAGTGATGCGGCTAGCGGGAGGGGTGAGCAGTTCTTC. The gene calls are TRBV2 and TRBJ2-1, with 12 bases lining up with TRBD2. Germline CDR1 and CDR2: SNHLY and FYNNEI. This CDR3 has 15 amino acids.

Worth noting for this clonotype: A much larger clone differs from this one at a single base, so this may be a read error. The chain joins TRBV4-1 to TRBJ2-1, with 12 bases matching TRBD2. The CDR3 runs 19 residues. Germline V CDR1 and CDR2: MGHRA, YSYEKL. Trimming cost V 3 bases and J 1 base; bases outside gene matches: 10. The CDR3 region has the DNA TGCGCCAGCAGCCAGGCCCCCGGGACTAGCGGGTCATCCTACAATGAGCAGTTCTTC. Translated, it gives CASSQAPGTSGSSYNEQFF.

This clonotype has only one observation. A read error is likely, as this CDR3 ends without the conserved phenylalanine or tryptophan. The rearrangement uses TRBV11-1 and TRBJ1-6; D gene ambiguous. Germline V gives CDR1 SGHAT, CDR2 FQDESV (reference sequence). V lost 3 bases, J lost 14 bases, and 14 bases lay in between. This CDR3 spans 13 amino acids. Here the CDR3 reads CASSFIRGGALHL. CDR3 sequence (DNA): TGTGCCAGCAGCTTTATCCGAGGCGGGGCCCTCCACCTT.

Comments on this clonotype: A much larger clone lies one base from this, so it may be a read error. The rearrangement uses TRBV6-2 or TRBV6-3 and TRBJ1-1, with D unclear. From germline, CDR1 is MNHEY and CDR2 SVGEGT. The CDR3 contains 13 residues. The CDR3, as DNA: TGTGCCTGCAGTTACTCGACCCTAGTTGAAGCTTTCTTT. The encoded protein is CACSYSTLVEAFF.

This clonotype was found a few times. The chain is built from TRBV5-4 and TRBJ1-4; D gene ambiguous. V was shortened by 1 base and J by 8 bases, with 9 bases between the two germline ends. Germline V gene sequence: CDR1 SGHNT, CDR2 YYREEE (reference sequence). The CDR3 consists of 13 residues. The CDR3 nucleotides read TGTGCCAGCAGCTTGTTGGAGGAAGAAAAACTGTTTTTT. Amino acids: CASSLLEEEKLFF.

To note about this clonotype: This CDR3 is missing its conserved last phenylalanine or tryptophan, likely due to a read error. Here the CDR3 reads CASSQIGTGSLNEQYL. The CDR3 nucleotides are TGTGCCAGCAGCCAAATCGGGACAGGTTCTTTGAACGAGCAGTACCTC. This sequence joins TRBV11-1 and TRBJ2-7; 8 bases map to TRBD1. Germline CDR1 SGHAT, CDR2 FQDESV (reference sequence). J gave up 5 bases and V 5 bases, and 14 bases lay outside the gene matches. CDR3 length: 16 amino acids.

The CDR3 protein is CASSQVRLVHTNTEAFF. CDR3 nucleotide sequence: TGCGCCAGCAGCCAAGTTCGGCTCGTACATACCAACACTGAAGCTTTCTTT. The V gene is TRBV4-1, the J gene TRBJ1-1; no firm D call. The CDR3 consists of 17 residues. In germline, CDR1 is MGHRA, CDR2 YSYEKL. V was pared by 1 base and J by 2 bases, with 17 bases between.

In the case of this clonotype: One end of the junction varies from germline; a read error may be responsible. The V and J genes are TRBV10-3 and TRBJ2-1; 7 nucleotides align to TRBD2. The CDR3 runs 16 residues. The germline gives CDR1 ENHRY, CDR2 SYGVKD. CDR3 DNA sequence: TGTGTCATCAGTGAGTCACCAGGACTAGGACGAAATGAGCAATTCTTC. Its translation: CVISESPGLGRNEQFF.

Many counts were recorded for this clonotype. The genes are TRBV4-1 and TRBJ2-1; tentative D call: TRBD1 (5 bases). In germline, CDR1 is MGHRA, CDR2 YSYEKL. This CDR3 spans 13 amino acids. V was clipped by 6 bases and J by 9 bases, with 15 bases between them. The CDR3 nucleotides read TGCGCCAGCAGTCCGAGGACCCAGGGTGAGCAGTTCTTC. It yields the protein CASSPRTQGEQFF.

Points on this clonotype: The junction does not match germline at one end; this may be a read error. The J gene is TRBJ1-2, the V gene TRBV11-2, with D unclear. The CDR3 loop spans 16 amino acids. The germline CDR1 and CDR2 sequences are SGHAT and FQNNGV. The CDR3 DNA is TGTGCCAGCAGCTTAGATCGGATGGCGTTGGAAACTGGCTACACATTC. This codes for CASSLDRMALETGYTF. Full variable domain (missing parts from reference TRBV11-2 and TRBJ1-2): EAGVAQSPRYKIIEKRQSVAFWCNPISGHATLYWYQQILGQGPKLLIQFQNNGVVDDSQLPKDRFSAERLKGVDSTLKIQPAKLEDSAVYLCASSLDRMALETGYTFGSGTRLTVV.

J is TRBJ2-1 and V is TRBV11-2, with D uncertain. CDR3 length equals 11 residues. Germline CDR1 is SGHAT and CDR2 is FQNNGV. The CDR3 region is CVTHGVNEQFF. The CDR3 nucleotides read TGTGTCACCCATGGGGTCAATGAGCAGTTCTTC.

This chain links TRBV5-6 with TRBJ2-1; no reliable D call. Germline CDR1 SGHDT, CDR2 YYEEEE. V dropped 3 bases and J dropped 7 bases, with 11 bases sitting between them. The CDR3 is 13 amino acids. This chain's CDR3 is CASSSDPRNEQFF. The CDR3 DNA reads TGTGCCAGCAGCTCGGATCCAAGAAATGAGCAGTTCTTC.

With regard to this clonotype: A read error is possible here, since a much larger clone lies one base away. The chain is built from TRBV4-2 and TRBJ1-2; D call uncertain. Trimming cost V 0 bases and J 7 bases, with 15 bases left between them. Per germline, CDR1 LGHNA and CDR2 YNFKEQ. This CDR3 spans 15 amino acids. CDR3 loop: CASSQDLRIGFGYTF. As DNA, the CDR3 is TGTGCCAGCAGCCAAGATCTCAGGATAGGGTTTGGCTACACCTTC.

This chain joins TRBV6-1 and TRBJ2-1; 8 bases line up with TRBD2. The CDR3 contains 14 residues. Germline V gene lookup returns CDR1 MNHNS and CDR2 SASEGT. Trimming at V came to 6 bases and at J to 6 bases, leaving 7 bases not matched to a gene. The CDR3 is CASRGTGGGNEQFF. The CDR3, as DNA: TGTGCCAGCAGGGGAACGGGGGGGGGCAATGAGCAGTTCTTC.

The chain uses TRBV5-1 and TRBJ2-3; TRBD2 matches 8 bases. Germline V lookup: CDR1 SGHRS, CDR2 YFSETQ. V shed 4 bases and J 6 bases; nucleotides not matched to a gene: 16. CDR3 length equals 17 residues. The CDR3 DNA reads TGCGCCAGCAGCGCTGGGACTAGTGGCAATGGTCTCGATACGCAGTATTTT. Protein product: CASSAGTSGNGLDTQYF.

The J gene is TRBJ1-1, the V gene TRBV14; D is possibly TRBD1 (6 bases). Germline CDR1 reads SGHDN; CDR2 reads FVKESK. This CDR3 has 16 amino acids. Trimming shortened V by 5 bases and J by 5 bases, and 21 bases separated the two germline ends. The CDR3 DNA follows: TGTGCCAGCAGCAAAACAACAGGGTCCTATCCTACTGAAGCTTTCTTT. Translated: CASSKTTGSYPTEAFF.

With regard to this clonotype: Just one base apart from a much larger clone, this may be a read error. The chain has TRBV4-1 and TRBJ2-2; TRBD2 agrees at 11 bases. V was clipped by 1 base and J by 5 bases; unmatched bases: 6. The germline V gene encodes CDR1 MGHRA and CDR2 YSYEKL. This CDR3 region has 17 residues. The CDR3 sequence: CASSQAIGTSGTGELFF. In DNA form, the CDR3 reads TGCGCCAGCAGCCAAGCAATCGGGACTAGCGGTACCGGGGAGCTGTTTTTT.

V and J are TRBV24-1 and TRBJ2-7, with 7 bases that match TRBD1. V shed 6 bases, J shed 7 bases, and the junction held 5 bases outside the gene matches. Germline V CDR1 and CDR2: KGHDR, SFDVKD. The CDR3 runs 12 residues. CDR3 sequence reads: CATSPTGWEQYF. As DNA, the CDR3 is TGTGCCACCAGTCCGACAGGGTGGGAGCAGTACTTC.

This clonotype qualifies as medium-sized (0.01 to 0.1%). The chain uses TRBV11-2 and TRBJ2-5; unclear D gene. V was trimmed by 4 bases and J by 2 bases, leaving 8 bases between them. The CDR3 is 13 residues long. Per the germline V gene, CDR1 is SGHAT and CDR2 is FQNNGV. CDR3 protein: CASSSTPQETQYF. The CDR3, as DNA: TGTGCCAGCAGCTCCACACCGCAAGAGACCCAGTACTTC.

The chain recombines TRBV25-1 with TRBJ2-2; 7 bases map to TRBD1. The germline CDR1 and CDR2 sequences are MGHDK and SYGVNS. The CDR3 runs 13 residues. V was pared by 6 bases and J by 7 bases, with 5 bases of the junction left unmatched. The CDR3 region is CASSSRGIGELFF. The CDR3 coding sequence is TGTGCCAGCAGCTCCAGGGGGATCGGGGAGCTGTTTTTT.

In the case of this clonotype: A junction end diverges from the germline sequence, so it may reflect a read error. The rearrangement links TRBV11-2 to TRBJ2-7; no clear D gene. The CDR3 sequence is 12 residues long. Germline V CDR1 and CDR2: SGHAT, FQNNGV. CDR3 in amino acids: CAGSSLHYEQYF. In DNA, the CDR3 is TGTGCCGGCAGCTCCTTACATTACGAACAGTACTTC.

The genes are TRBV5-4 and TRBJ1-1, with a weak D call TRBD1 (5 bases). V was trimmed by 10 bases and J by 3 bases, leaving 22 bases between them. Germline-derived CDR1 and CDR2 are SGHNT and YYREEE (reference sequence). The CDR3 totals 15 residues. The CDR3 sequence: CAGTPLGRVDTEAFF. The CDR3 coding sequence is TGTGCCGGCACCCCTTTGGGACGGGTGGACACTGAAGCTTTCTTT.

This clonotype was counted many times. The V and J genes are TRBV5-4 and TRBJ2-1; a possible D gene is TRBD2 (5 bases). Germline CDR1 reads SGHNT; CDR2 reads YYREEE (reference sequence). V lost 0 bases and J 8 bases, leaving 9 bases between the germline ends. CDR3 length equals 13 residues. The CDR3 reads CASSLDLEDEQFF. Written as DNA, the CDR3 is TGTGCCAGCAGCTTGGATCTGGAGGATGAGCAGTTCTTC.

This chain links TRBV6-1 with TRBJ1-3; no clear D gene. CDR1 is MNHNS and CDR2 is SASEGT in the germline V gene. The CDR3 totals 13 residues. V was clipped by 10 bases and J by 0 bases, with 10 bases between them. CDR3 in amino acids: CAISGSSGNTIYF. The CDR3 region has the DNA TGTGCCATCAGCGGGTCCTCTGGAAACACCATATATTTT.

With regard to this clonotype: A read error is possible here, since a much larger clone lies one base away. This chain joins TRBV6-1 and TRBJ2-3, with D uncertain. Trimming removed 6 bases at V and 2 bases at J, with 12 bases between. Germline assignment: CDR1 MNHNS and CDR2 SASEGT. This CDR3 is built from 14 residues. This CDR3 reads CASRHRSNTDTQYF. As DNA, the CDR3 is TGTGCCAGCAGGCACAGATCCAACACAGATACGCAGTATTTT.